Sequencing of this T cell receptor beta chain was carried out in a study of T-cell memory formation after mild COVID-19. TCRdb analysed the 5' RACE reads with MiXCR anew, one entry per CDR3 protein. Found here are hundreds of thousands of distinct CDR3 sequences, about 20% of them singletons; the top ten hold around 8.4%. This clonotype was seen a few times. The antigen remains unidentified. General study points: Second-wave clones peaking on day 37 lacked confirmed SARS-CoV-2 specificity.

The ends were cut back, 3 bases at V and 4 bases at J, with 14 bases in the middle. Germline CDR1 is SGHVS and CDR2 is FNYEAQ. This CDR3 region has 15 residues. This clonotype originated in an adult woman who had mild COVID-19 (a few samples of this study predate the infection). Cell type and time point are not known. V and J are TRBV7-6 and TRBJ2-3; D is uncertain. Sequenced material: PBMCs or a T cell subset sorted from them (not recorded which). The CDR3 region has the DNA TGTGCCAGCAGCTTTAGGCTTTCTGGGTCAGATACGCAGTATTTT. This encodes CASSFRLSGSDTQYF.